This passage covers 17 T cell receptor beta chains from one sample sequenced in a study of cytomegalovirus exposure and HLA in healthy donors. The PCR made use of 60 Vbeta and 13 Jbeta primers. Libraries were prepared by immunoSEQ multiplex PCR; TCRdb keeps only in-frame clonotypes and omits some of them. The sample includes roughly 110,000 clones, roughly 70% of them seen just once. Specimen: PBMCs. These receptors originate from a male donor in good health and CMV-seropositive.

This clone showed up just a few times. The chain links TRBV7-8 to TRBJ2-7; D perhaps matches TRBD1 (6 bases). Trimming cost V 4 bases and J 3 bases, with 7 bases left between them. CDR1 SGHVS and CDR2 FQNEAQ come from the germline V gene. CDR3 length equals 12 residues. The CDR3 bases are TGTGCCAGCAGCTGGACAGACTACGAGCAGTACTTC. This codes for CASSWTDYEQYF.

The chain is built from TRBV9 and TRBJ1-1, with a weak D call TRBD1 (5 bases). V was pared by 7 bases and J by 6 bases, with 16 bases between. Germline V gene lookup returns CDR1 SGDLS and CDR2 YYNGEE. The CDR3 is made up of 13 amino acids. The CDR3 bases are TGTGCCAGCGCGGGGGACGGCAGCGCTGAAGCTTTCTTT. This codes for CASAGDGSAEAFF.

The rearrangement uses TRBV11-3 and TRBJ2-5, with 8 positions matching TRBD1. Germline V gene lookup returns CDR1 SGHNT and CDR2 YENEEA. V lost 5 bases and J lost 4; bases outside the gene matches: 9. This CDR3 has 15 residues. The CDR3 bases are TGTGCCAGCAGCCCCGGACAGGGTCTGATAGAGACCCAGTACTTC. Its protein is CASSPGQGLIETQYF.

V gene TRBV18 combines with J gene TRBJ1-5; 7 bases are a match to TRBD1. This CDR3 has 19 amino acids. The V gene's germline CDR1 is KGHSH and CDR2 LQKENI. The junction had 12 bases not matched to a gene; V was cut back by 1 base and J by 0 bases. The CDR3 coding sequence is TGTGCCAGCTCACCACAAGGTCTGGCAGGGGGGTCTAGCAATCAGCCCCAGCATTTT. Its translation: CASSPQGLAGGSSNQPQHF.

V gene TRBV9 combines with J gene TRBJ1-2; maybe TRBD1 (6 bases). Deletions cut 3 bases from V and 7 bases from J, with 28 bases between. CDR3 size: 18 residues. Per germline, CDR1 SGDLS and CDR2 YYNGEE. Here the CDR3 DNA reads TGTGCCAGCAGCGAGGGGGGCAGCCTAGTAGAGACGGGAGGTGGCTACACCTTC. Translation gives CASSEGGSLVETGGGYTF.

J is TRBJ2-7 and V is TRBV5-6, with D perhaps matching TRBD2 (6 bases). Germline CDR1 reads SGHDT; CDR2 reads YYEEEE. V lost 0 bases to trimming and J lost 6 bases, with 13 bases between them. The CDR3 has 14 amino acids. The CDR3 sequence is CASSLAGGVFEQYF. CDR3 DNA sequence: TGTGCCAGCAGCTTGGCGGGCGGGGTCTTCGAGCAGTACTTC.

The chain uses TRBV29-1 and TRBJ1-5; 9 positions match TRBD1. This CDR3 is built from 14 residues. V shed 8 bases and J 5 bases; nucleotides not matched to a gene: 10. The germline CDR1 and CDR2 sequences are SQVTM and ANQGSEA. The CDR3 nucleotides are TGCAGCCCCTCCCCGGGGACAGGGCATCAGCCCCAGCATTTT. It translates to CSPSPGTGHQPQHF.

Comment on this clone: This sample also contains other DNA sequences that code for the same CDR3. V and J are TRBV7-2 and TRBJ2-1; D call uncertain. This CDR3 comprises 11 residues. V lost 5 bases, J lost 6 bases, and 5 bases lay in between. Germline loops: CDR1 SGHTA, CDR2 FQGNSA. The chain's CDR3 is CASSLLNEQFF. Here the CDR3 DNA reads TGTGCCAGCAGCCTTCTCAATGAGCAGTTCTTC.

The chain combines TRBV11-2 with TRBJ1-1; 8 positions agree with TRBD1. The ends lost 1 base at V and 1 base at J; junction bases unmatched: 5. Germline V lookup: CDR1 SGHAT, CDR2 FQNNGV. The CDR3 runs 16 residues. The chain's CDR3 is CASSLAPGQGNTEAFF. The CDR3, as DNA: TGTGCCAGCAGCTTAGCCCCAGGACAGGGGAACACTGAAGCTTTCTTT.

The sample holds one count of this clone. The J gene is TRBJ2-7, the V gene TRBV6-6, with a possible D match to TRBD1 (5 bases). This CDR3 comprises 13 residues. Germline values: CDR1 MNHNY, CDR2 SVGAGI (reference sequence). Trimming took 7 bases from V and 1 from J, leaving 11 bases between them. The CDR3 DNA is TGTGCCAGCAAAACGGACAAATCCTACGAGCAGTACTTC. This codes for CASKTDKSYEQYF.

The chain is built from TRBV19 and TRBJ2-3, with D possibly being TRBD2 (6 bases). Trimming stripped 9 bases from V and 6 bases from J, with 10 bases between. CDR3 length: 11 residues. Germline CDR1 LNHDA, CDR2 SQIVND (reference sequence). Here the CDR3 reads CASRAGDTQYF. CDR3 nucleotides: TGTGCCAGCAGGGCGGGGGATACGCAGTATTTT. The full variable domain, its missing parts supplied by reference TRBV19 and TRBJ2-3, is DGGITQSPKYLFRKEGQNVTLSCEQNLNHDAMYWYRQDPGQGLRLIYYSQIVNDFQKGDIAEGYSVSREKKESFPLTVTSAQKNPTAFYLCASRAGDTQYFGPGTRLTVL.

The chain links TRBV2 to TRBJ2-3; D perhaps matches TRBD1 (5 bases). V gave up 6 bases and J gave up 0 bases, with 13 bases separating them. The germline gives CDR1 SNHLY, CDR2 FYNNEI. This CDR3 has 15 amino acids. This CDR3 is CASRTAGISTDTQYF. The CDR3 DNA is TGTGCCAGCAGGACAGCAGGGATCAGCACAGATACGCAGTATTTT.

The chain combines TRBV7-2 with TRBJ1-5; possibly TRBD1 for D (6 bases). Germline assignment: CDR1 SGHTA and CDR2 FQGNSA. Trimming stripped 4 bases from V and 0 bases from J, with 7 bases between. The CDR3 has 14 amino acids. CDR3 amino acids: CASSSGASNQPQHF. In DNA form, the CDR3 reads TGTGCCAGCAGCTCAGGGGCTAGCAATCAGCCCCAGCATTTT.

Notes on this clone: Its ends do not fully match the called genes, so a read error is possible. CDR3 sequence reads: CASPSGGSF. As DNA, the CDR3 is TGTGCCAGCCCCTCGGGTGGCAGCTTC. The chain recombines TRBV6-4 with TRBJ1-2, with D unclear. CDR1 and CDR2 (germline): MRHNA, SNTAGT. CDR3 length: 9 residues.

This clone came up once. The chain combines TRBV5-6 with TRBJ2-3, with a tentative D call TRBD1 (6 bases). Germline CDR1 SGHDT, CDR2 YYEEEE. Trimming removed 0 bases from V and 10 bases from J, with 6 bases in between. The CDR3 has 11 residues. DNA of the CDR3: TGTGCCAGCAGCTTGGACAGGGCGCAGTATTTT. Protein sequence: CASSLDRAQYF.

V and J are TRBV21-1 and TRBJ1-2; the table assigns TRBD1, which was not confirmed against the DNA. TRBV21-1 has pseudogene status. This CDR3 is 15 amino acids long. The CDR3 bases are TGTGCCAGCAGCAAAGTTTTAGGGGGAAACTATGGCTACACCTTC. As protein: CASSKVLGGNYGYTF.

V and J are TRBV6-1 and TRBJ2-7, with D unclear. Trimming took off 7 bases at V and 6 bases at J, with 16 bases between the two ends. In germline, CDR1 is MNHNS, CDR2 SASEGT. The CDR3 has 13 amino acids. The CDR3 is CASTRVLGSEQYF. The CDR3 DNA reads as TGTGCCAGCACCCGGGTTTTAGGAAGCGAGCAGTACTTC.